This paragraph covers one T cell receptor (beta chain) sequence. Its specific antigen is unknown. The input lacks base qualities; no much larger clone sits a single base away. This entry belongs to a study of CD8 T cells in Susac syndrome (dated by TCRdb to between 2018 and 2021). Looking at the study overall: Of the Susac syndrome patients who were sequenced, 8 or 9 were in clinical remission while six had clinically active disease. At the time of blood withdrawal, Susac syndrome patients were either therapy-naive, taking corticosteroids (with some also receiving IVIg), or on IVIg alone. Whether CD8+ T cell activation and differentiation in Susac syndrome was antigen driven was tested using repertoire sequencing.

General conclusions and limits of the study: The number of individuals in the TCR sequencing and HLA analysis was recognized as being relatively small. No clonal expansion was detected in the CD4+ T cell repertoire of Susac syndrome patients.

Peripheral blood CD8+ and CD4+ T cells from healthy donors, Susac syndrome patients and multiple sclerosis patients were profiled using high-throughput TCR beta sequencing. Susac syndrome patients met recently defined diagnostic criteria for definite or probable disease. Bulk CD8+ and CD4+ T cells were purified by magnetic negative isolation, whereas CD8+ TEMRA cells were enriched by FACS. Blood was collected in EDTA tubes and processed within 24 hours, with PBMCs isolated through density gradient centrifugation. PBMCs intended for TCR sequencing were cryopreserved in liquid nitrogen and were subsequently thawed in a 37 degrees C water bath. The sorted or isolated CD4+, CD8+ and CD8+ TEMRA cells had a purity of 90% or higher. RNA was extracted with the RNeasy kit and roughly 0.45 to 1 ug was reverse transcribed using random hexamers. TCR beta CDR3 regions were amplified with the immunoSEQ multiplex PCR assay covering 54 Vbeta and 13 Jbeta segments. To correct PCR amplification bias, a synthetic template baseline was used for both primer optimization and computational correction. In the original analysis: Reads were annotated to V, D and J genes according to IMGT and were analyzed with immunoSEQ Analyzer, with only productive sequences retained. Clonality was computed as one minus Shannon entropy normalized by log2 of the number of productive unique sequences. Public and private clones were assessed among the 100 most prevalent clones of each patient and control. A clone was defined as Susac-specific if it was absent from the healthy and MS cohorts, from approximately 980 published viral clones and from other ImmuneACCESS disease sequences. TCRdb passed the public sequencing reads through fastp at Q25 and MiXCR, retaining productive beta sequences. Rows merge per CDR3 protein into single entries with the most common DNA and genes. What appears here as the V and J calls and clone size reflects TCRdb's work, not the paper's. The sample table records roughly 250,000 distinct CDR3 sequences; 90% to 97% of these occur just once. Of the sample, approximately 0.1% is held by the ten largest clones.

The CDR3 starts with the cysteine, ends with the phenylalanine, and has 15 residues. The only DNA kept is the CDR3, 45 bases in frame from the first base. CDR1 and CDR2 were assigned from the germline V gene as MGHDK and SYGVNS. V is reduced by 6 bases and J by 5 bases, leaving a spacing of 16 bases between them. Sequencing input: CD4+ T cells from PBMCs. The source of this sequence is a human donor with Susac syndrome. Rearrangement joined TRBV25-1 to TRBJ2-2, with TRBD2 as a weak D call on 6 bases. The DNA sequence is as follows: TGTGCCAGCAGAGGACGAGATAGCGGTACCGGGGAGCTGTTTTTT. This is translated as CASRGRDSGTGELFF. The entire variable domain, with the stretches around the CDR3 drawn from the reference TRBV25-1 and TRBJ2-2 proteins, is EADIYQTPRYLVIGTGKKITLECSQTMGHDKMYWYQQDPGMELHLIHYSYGVNSTEKGDLSSESTVSRIRTEHFPLTLESARPSHTSQYLCASRGRDSGTGELFFGEGSRLTVL.